A single sample is the source of the 6 T cell receptor beta chains below, sequenced in a study of tumor-infiltrating lymphocytes in glioblastoma multiforme. Three nested ARM-PCR rounds with V-beta and C-beta primers built TCRB libraries. A single record per CDR3 protein comes from TCRdb applying MiXCR to the multiplex PCR reads. The sample carries 9,300 or so distinct CDR3 sequences, 74% recorded once. Material for sequencing was brain tumor tissue. These receptors were collected from a male donor with glioblastoma.

To note about this clonotype: A junction boundary mismatches the germline segment, possibly from a read error. J is TRBJ2-7 and V is TRBV5-1; no reliable D call. CDR3 size: 11 residues. Germline V CDR1 and CDR2: SGHRS, YFSETQ. The CDR3 protein is CASSADYEQYF. Here the CDR3 DNA reads TGCGCCAGCAGCGCCGATTACGAGCAGTATTTC.

Only a few counts were recorded for this clonotype. The CDR3 reads CSARGASGVLYNEQFF. CDR3 DNA sequence: TGCAGTGCTAGAGGGGCTAGCGGGGTCCTCTACAATGAGCAGTTCTTC. V gene TRBV20-1 combines with J gene TRBJ2-1; 9 positions agree with TRBD2. Trimming cost V 1 base and J 3 bases; bases outside gene matches: 7. This CDR3 is built from 16 residues. Germline loops: CDR1 DFQATT, CDR2 SNEGSKA (reference sequence).

This chain joins TRBV20-1 and TRBJ2-3; weak D call: TRBD1 (6 bases). Germline CDR1 and CDR2: DFQATT and SNEGSKA (reference sequence). The CDR3 spans 15 residues. The CDR3, as DNA: TGCAATGCCCTACGAACAGGGACGACCCTTAATATGCAGTATTTT. Its translation is CNALRTGTTLNMQYF.

With respect to this clonotype: Germline is not matched at one junction end, which may reflect a read error. The chain combines TRBV11-2 with TRBJ2-3; D unclear. This CDR3 has 15 residues. From germline, CDR1 is SGHAT and CDR2 FQNNGV. The CDR3 loop reads CSSSFLIAGTDTQYF. The CDR3 region has the DNA TGTTCCAGCAGCTTTCTAATAGCAGGCACAGATACGCAGTATTTT.

The genes are TRBV29-1 and TRBJ2-2, with D uncertain. Deletions cut 3 bases from V and 4 bases from J, with 9 bases between. The CDR3 covers 13 residues. Germline CDR1 and CDR2: SQVTM and ANQGSEA. CDR3 sequence (DNA): TGCAGCGTTGACTCGAGATCCACCGGGGAGCTGTTTTTT. Translation: CSVDSRSTGELFF.

The chain is built from TRBV10-2 and TRBJ2-5, with 8 bases fitting TRBD2. Germline assignment: CDR1 WSHSY and CDR2 SAAADI. The length of the CDR3 is 12 residues. J was trimmed by 9 bases and V by 8 bases; bases with no gene match: 8. The CDR3 here is CASGAMREAQYF. The CDR3 DNA follows: TGCGCCAGCGGCGCCATGCGGGAGGCCCAGTACTTC.